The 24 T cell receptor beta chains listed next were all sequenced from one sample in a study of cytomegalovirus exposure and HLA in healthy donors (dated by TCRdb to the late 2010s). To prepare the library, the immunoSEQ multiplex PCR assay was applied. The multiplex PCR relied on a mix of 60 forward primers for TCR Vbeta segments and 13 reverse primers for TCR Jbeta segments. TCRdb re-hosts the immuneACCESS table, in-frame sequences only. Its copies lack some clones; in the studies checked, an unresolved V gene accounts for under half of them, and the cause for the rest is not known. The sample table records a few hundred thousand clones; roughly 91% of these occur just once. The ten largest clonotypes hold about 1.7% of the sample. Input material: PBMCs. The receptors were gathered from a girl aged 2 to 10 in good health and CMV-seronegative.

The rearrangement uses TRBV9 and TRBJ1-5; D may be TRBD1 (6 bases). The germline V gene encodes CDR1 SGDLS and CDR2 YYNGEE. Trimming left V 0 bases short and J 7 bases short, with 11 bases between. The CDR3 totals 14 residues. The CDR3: CASSVGGGGQPQHF. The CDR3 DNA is TGTGCCAGCAGCGTAGGTGGGGGGGGCCAGCCCCAGCATTTT.

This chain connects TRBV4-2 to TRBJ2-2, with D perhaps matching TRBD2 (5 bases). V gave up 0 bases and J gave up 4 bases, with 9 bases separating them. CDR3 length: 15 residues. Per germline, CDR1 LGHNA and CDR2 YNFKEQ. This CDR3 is CASSQDGGPTGELFF. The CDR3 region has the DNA TGTGCCAGCAGCCAAGACGGAGGACCCACCGGGGAGCTGTTTTTT.

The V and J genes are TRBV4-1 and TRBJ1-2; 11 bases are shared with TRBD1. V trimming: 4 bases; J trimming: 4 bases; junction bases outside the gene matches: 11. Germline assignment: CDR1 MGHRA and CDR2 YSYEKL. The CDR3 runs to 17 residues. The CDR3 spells CASSPLGQGARSYGYTF. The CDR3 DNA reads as TGCGCCAGCAGCCCCCTAGGACAGGGGGCGCGAAGCTATGGCTACACCTTC.

The CDR3 DNA reads TGTGCCAGCAATCCCGGGACTAGCGGGAATGAGCAGTTCTTC. The encoded protein is CASNPGTSGNEQFF. V and J are TRBV2 and TRBJ2-1, with 12 bases aligning to TRBD2. Germline CDR1 is SNHLY and CDR2 is FYNNEI. The V and J ends lost 7 bases and 7 bases, in that order; junction bases with no gene match: 5. The CDR3 loop spans 14 amino acids.

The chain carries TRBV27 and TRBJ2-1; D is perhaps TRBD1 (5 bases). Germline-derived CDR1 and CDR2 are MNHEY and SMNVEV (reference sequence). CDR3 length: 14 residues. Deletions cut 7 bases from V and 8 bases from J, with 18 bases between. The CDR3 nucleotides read TGTGCCAGCACCGAGACCAGGGAAATCGATGAGCAGTTCTTC. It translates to CASTETREIDEQFF.

The CDR3 region has the DNA TGTGCCAGCAGTAAGACAGCCCGTGAAGCTTTCTTT. Protein: CASSKTAREAFF. This chain uses TRBV27 with TRBJ1-1, with a possible D match to TRBD1 (5 bases). The CDR3 runs 12 residues. The V gene's germline CDR1 is MNHEY and CDR2 SMNVEV (reference sequence). V lost 5 bases and J lost 7, with 11 bases in between.

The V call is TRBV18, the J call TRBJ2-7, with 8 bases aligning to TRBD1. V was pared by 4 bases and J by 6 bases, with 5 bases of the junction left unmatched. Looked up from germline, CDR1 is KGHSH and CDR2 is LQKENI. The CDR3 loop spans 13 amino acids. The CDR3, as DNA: TGTGCCAGCTCACGAGACAGGGGTGCCGAGCAGTACTTC. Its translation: CASSRDRGAEQYF. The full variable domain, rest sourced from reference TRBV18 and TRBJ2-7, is NAGVMQNPRHLVRRRGQEARLRCSPMKGHSHVYWYRQLPEEGLKFMVYLQKENIIDESGMPKERFSAEFPKEGPSILRIQQVVRGDSAAYFCASSRDRGAEQYFGPGTRLTVT.

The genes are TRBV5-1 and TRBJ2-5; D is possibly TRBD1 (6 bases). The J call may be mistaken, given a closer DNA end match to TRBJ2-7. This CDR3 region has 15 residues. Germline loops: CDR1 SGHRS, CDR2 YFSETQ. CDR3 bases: TGCGCCAGCAGCTTATTTCAGGACAGCTCCTACGAGCAGTACTTC. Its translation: CASSLFQDSSYEQYF.

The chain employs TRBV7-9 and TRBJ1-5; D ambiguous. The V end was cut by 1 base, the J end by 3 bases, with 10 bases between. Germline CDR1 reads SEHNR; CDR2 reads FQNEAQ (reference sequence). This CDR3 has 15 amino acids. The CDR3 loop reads CASSLGTQSNQPQHF. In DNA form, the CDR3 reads TGTGCCAGCAGCTTAGGCACTCAATCCAATCAGCCCCAGCATTTT. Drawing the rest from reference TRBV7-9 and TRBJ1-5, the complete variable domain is DTGVSQNPRHKITKRGQNVTFRCDPISEHNRLYWYRQTLGQGPEFLTYFQNEAQLEKSRLLSDRFSAERPKGSFSTLEIQRTEQGDSAMYLCASSLGTQSNQPQHFGDGTRLSIL.

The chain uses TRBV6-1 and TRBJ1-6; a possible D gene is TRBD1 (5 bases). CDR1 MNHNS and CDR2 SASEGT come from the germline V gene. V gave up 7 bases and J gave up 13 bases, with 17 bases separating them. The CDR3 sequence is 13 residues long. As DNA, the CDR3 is TGTGCCAGCATCTCCGGGGGGGTGGTTCCCCTCCACTTT. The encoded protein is CASISGGVVPLHF.

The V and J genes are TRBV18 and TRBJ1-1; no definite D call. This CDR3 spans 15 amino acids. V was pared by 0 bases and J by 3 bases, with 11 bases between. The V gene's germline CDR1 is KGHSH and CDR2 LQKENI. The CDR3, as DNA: TGTGCCAGCTCACCACCTACGGGGTTTTACACTGAAGCTTTCTTT. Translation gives CASSPPTGFYTEAFF.

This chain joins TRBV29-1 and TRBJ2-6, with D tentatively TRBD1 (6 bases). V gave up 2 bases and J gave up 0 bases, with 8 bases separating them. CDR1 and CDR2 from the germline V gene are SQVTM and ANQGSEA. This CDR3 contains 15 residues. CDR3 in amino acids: CSVESGVSGANVLTF. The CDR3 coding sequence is TGCAGCGTTGAATCAGGGGTCTCTGGGGCCAACGTCCTGACTTTC.

This chain's CDR3 is CAWSQDRSAPGTEAFF. CDR3 bases: TGTGCCTGGAGCCAGGACAGGTCGGCTCCGGGCACTGAAGCTTTCTTT. The gene calls are TRBV30 and TRBJ1-1, with 7 nucleotides matching TRBD1. The ends lost 3 bases at V and 4 bases at J; junction bases unmatched: 14. The CDR3 loop spans 16 amino acids. CDR1 is GTSNPN and CDR2 is SVGIG in the germline V gene (reference sequence).

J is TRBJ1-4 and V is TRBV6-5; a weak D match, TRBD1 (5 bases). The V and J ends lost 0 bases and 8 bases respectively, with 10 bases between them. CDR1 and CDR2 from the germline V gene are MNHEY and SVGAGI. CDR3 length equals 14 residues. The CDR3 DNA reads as TGTGCCAGCAGTTACTCTGCAGGGAGGGAAAAACTGTTTTTT. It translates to CASSYSAGREKLFF.

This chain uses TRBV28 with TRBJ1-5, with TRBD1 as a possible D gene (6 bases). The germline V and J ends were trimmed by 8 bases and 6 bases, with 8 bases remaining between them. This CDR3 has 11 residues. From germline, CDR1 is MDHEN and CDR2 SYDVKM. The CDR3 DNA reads TGTGCCAGCGGCAGGGGTCAGCCCCAGCATTTT. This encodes CASGRGQPQHF. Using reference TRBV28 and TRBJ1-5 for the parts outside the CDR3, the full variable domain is DVKVTQSSRYLVKRTGEKVFLECVQDMDHENMFWYRQDPGLGLRLIYFSYDVKMKEKGDIPEGYSVSREKKERFSLILESASTNQTSMYLCASGRGQPQHFGDGTRLSIL.

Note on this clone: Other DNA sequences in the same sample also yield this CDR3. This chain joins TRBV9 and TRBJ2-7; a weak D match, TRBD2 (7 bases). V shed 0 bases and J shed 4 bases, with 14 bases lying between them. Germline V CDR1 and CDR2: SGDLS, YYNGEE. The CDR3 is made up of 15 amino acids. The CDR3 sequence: CASSVEGGEWYEQYF. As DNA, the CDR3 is TGTGCCAGCAGCGTAGAAGGGGGGGAGTGGTACGAGCAGTACTTC. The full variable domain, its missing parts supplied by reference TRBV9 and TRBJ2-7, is DSGVTQTPKHLITATGQRVTLRCSPRSGDLSVYWYQQSLDQGLQFLIQYYNGEERAKGNILERFSAQQFPDLHSELNLSSLELGDSALYFCASSVEGGEWYEQYFGPGTRLTVT.

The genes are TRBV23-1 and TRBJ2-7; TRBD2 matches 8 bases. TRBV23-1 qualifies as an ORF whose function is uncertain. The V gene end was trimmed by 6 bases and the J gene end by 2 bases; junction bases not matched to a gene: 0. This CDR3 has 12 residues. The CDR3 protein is CASRGLAYEQYF. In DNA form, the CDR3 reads TGCGCCAGCAGGGGACTAGCCTACGAGCAGTACTTC.

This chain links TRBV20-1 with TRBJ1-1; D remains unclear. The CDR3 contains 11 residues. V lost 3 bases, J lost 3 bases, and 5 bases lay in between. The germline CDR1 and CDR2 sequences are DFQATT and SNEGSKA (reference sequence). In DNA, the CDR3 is TGCAGTGCTAGTCCCGACACTGAAGCTTTCTTT. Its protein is CSASPDTEAFF.

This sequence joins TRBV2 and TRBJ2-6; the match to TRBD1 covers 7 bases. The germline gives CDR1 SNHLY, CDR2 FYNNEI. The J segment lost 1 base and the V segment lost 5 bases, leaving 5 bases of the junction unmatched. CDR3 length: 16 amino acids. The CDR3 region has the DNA TGTGCCAGCAGTTCGGGACAGAAGTCTGGGGCCAACGTCCTGACTTTC. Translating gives CASSSGQKSGANVLTF.

The CDR3 nucleotides are TGTGCCAGCAGGGACAGGGGGGCGAACACTGAAGCTTTCTTT. Translating gives CASRDRGANTEAFF. V usage is TRBV6-5 and J usage is TRBJ1-1, with 10 bases lining up with TRBD1. The CDR3 is made up of 14 amino acids. Germline loops: CDR1 MNHEY, CDR2 SVGAGI. V lost 6 bases, J lost 1 base, and 2 bases stayed unmatched.

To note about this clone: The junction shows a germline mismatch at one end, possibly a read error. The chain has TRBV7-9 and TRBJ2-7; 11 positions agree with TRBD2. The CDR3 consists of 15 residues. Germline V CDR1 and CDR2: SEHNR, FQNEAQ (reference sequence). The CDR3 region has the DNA TGTTCCAGCAGCTCTGGGACTAGCGGCACCTACGAGCAGTACTTC. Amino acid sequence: CSSSSGTSGTYEQYF.

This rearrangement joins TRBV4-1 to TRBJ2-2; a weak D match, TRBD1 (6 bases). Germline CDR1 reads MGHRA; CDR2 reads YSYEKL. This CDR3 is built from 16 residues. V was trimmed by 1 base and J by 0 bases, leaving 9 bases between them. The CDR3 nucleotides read TGCGCCAGCAGCCAAGTCGGACAGTCGAACACCGGGGAGCTGTTTTTT. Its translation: CASSQVGQSNTGELFF.

CDR3 bases: TGTGCCACCGACAGGGGCTATGGCTACACCTTC. Its translation is CATDRGYGYTF. The J gene is TRBJ1-2, the V gene TRBV10-3, with 8 bases fitting TRBD1. Trimming at V came to 10 bases and at J to 4 bases, leaving 2 bases not matched to a gene. The V gene's germline CDR1 is ENHRY and CDR2 SYGVKD. The CDR3 loop spans 11 amino acids.

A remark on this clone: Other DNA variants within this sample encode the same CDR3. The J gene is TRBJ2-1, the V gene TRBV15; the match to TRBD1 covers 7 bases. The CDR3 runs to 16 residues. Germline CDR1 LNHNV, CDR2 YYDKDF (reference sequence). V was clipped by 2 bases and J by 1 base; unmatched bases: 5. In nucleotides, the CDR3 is TGTGCCACCAGCAGAAAGACAGGGCTTTCCTACAATGAGCAGTTCTTC. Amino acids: CATSRKTGLSYNEQFF.